This TCR beta chain derives from a study of blood T cell repertoires in COVID-19. Study details: Acute and convalescent COVID-19 samples came from the United States, Italy and Spain.

Profiling relied on immunoSEQ multiplex PCR, and the TCRdb table lists in-frame clones only, not all of them. The table records about 260,000 clones, 70% to 90% of them present only once. This clone was found once. In germline, CDR1 is SGDLS, CDR2 YYNGEE. V was pared by 3 bases and J by 3 bases, with 13 bases between. The CDR3 has 14 residues. This clonotype was sampled from a human donor in a cohort sampled during active COVID-19. Specimen: peripheral blood. The V and J genes are TRBV9 and TRBJ2-7; D possibly corresponds to TRBD2 (7 bases). CDR3 region: CASSAGEGFYEQYF. The DNA for the CDR3 is TGTGCCAGCAGCGCAGGGGAGGGCTTCTACGAGCAGTACTTC.